These T cell receptor beta chains were read from a single sample in a study of response to subunit inactivated influenza vaccine. In TCRdb, the RT-PCR reads were re-called with MiXCR into one record per CDR3 protein. The sample records fewer than 800,000 distinct CDR3 sequences, approximately 15% being singletons. The sequenced sample was PBMCs from blood, obtained roughly 12 days after vaccination. The receptors were sampled from a man between 50 and 59 years old who received an inactivated influenza vaccine. Each CDR3 is given with its conserved first and last residue. D genes are given only for firm matches. Expanded clones get a size class; other rows say once, few or many, or leave the size out.

NA	TRBV12-3/TRBV12-4	many	TRBJ2-3	TGTGCCAGCAGTTTTTTAGGTACGCAGTATTTT	CASSFLGTQYF
TRBD2	TRBV20-1	few	TRBJ2-7	TGCAGTGCTGACCCTAGCGGGGGTTACGAGCAGTACTTC	CSADPSGGYEQYF
NA	TRBV25-1	NA	TRBJ1-2	TGTGCCAGCAGTTATAAGGGGGGCTATGGCTACACCTTC	CASSYKGGYGYTF
NA	TRBV28	NA	TRBJ2-7	TGTGCCAGCACCGGACTAGGGACAGAGTACGAGCAGTACTTC	CASTGLGTEYEQYF
NA	TRBV7-8	NA	TRBJ2-1	TGTGTATCCGGGTCCAACTCCTACAATGAGCAGTTCTTC	CVSGSNSYNEQFF
NA	TRBV10-3	many	TRBJ1-1	TGTGCCATCAGTGAGTCGATCAGGGCTGAAGCTTTCTTT	CAISESIRAEAFF
NA	TRBV7-2	few	TRBJ2-5	TGTGCCAGCAGCTTAGCGCTAAGAGGGACCAGGTACCAAGAGACCCAGTACTTC	CASSLALRGTRYQETQYF
NA	TRBV6-5	NA	TRBJ2-7	TGTGCCAGCAGTTACGGGACCCTCACTCCCTACGAGCAGTACTTC	CASSYGTLTPYEQYF
NA	TRBV6-2/TRBV6-3	NA	TRBJ2-5	TGTGCCAGCAGTTACTCGGGGCGGGCCCAAGAGACCCAGTACTTC	CASSYSGRAQETQYF
TRBD1	TRBV25-1	many	TRBJ2-7	TGTGCCAGCAGAGATGCGGGACAGGGCTCCGAGCAGTACTTC	CASRDAGQGSEQYF
NA	TRBV29-1	many	TRBJ2-7	TGCAGCGTTGACCAGGGGGAGGGCTACGAGCAGTACTTC	CSVDQGEGYEQYF
NA	TRBV11-2	NA	TRBJ2-6	TGTGCCAGCAGCCGATTAGGGGGGGTCTTGGTCGGGGCCAACGTCCTGACTTTC	CASSRLGGVLVGANVLTF
NA	TRBV2	few	TRBJ2-3	TGTGCCAGCAGTGAAGGCTTAAGCACAGATACGCAGTATTTT	CASSEGLSTDTQYF
NA	TRBV20-1	NA	TRBJ1-4	TGCAGTGCTAAAGGGGCCGGGACAAAGAATGAAAAACTGTTTTTT	CSAKGAGTKNEKLFF
NA	TRBV10-3	many	TRBJ2-7	TGTGCCATCAGTGAGTCGATAGCGGCCTACGAGCAGTACTTC	CAISESIAAYEQYF
TRBD2	TRBV15	few	TRBJ2-3	TGTGCCACCAGCAGAGATCCGGCGGGAGTGGATACGCAGTATTTT	CATSRDPAGVDTQYF